This TCR beta chain derives from a study of blood T cell repertoires in COVID-19. Clones were read by immunoSEQ multiplex PCR, and TCRdb kept only the in-frame ones, dropping some. The sample has just under 350,000 clones; around nine tenths are singletons. The TCR comes from a woman aged 18-30 years who had recovered from COVID-19. The source material was peripheral blood.

The CDR3 DNA reads as TGTGCCAGCAGCCAGCGGGGGCGGGAAGAGACCCAGTACTTC. Encoded protein: CASSQRGREETQYF. The chain carries TRBV3-1 (or the pseudogene TRBV3-2) and TRBJ2-5, with a weak D call TRBD2 (7 bases). With 3 bases removed from V and 3 bases from J, the gap between germline ends came to 11 bases. Germline V gene data show CDR1 as LGHDT and CDR2 as YNNKEL (reference sequence). The CDR3 runs to 14 residues.